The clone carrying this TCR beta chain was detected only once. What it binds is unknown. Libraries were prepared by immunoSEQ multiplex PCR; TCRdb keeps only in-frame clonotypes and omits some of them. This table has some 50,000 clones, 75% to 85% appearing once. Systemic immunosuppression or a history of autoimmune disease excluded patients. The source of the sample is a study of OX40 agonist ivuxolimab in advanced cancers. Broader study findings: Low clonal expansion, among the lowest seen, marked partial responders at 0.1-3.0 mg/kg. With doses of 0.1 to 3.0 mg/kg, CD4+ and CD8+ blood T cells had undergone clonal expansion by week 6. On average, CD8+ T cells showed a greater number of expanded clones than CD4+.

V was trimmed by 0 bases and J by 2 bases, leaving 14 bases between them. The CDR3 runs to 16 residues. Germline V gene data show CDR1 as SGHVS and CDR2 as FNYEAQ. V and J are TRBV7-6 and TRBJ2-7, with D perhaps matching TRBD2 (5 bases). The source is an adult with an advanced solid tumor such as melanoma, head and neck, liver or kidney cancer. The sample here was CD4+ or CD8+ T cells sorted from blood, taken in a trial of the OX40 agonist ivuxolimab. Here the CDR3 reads CASSLAVLGGPYEQYF. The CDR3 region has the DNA TGTGCCAGCAGCTTAGCAGTATTGGGCGGGCCCTACGAGCAGTACTTC.